The 16 T cell receptor beta chains in this list originate from one sample, sequenced in a study of blood T cells in healthy people across ages. The second PCR ran about 7 to 12 cycles with a sample-barcoded 5' primer and J-beta primers. TCRdb called the 5' RACE reads again in MiXCR, with one record for every CDR3 protein. The data contain roughly 800,000 distinct CDR3 sequences, over 45% of them singletons. Sample: blood. Receptors were obtained from a man aged 30-40 years in good health.

The V gene is TRBV5-1, the J gene TRBJ2-1; 8 bases map to TRBD1. This CDR3 has 14 residues. The junction had 5 bases not matched to a gene; V was cut back by 1 base and J by 8 bases. Germline loops: CDR1 SGHRS, CDR2 YFSETQ. The CDR3 is CASSLRQGAHEQFF. The DNA of the CDR3 is TGCGCCAGCAGCTTGAGGCAGGGGGCCCATGAGCAGTTCTTC.

This clonotype was counted only a few times. The rearrangement uses TRBV7-6 and TRBJ2-7; the match to TRBD1 covers 11 bases. The CDR3 is made up of 15 amino acids. Germline V CDR1 and CDR2: SGHVS, FNYEAQ. Trimming took 1 base from V and 7 from J; bases not matched to a gene: 6. The CDR3 coding sequence is TGTGCCAGCAGCTTAGTCGGACAGGGGGCGCGTGAGCAGTACTTC. This codes for CASSLVGQGAREQYF.

V is TRBV6-2 or TRBV6-3 and J is TRBJ2-1; 7 bases are a match to TRBD2. The CDR3 totals 11 residues. Per germline, CDR1 MNHEY and CDR2 SVGEGT. The V gene end was trimmed by 1 base and the J gene end by 13 bases; junction bases not matched to a gene: 1. The CDR3 protein is CASSYLAGQFF. The CDR3 DNA is TGTGCCAGCAGTTACTTAGCGGGCCAGTTCTTC.

This clonotype was seen once. This sequence joins TRBV12-3 or TRBV12-4 and TRBJ1-2, with 9 bases matching TRBD1. V was clipped by 3 bases and J by 6 bases; unmatched bases: 8. The CDR3 sequence is 15 residues long. CDR3: CASSFTGGIEDGYTF. The CDR3 nucleotides read TGTGCCAGCAGTTTTACAGGGGGCATTGAAGATGGCTACACCTTC.

The chain employs TRBV3-1 and TRBJ2-5; weak D call: TRBD2 (5 bases). The J call could be wrong; TRBJ2-7 is a better fit for the DNA end. The CDR3 loop spans 13 amino acids. Per the germline V gene, CDR1 is LGHDT and CDR2 is YNNKEL (reference sequence). CDR3 amino acids: CASSGSGLAEQYF. The CDR3, as DNA: TGTGCCAGCAGCGGTTCTGGTCTAGCCGAGCAGTACTTC.

The V call is TRBV14, the J call TRBJ2-4; D perhaps matches TRBD1 (5 bases). The CDR3 runs 15 residues. Trimming removed 5 bases at V and 0 bases at J, with 11 bases between. CDR1 and CDR2 (germline): SGHDN, FVKESK. The CDR3 DNA follows: TGTGCCAGCAGCGCGAGACAGCTAGCCAAAAACATTCAGTACTTC. Amino acid sequence: CASSARQLAKNIQYF.

The gene calls are TRBV7-2 and TRBJ1-1; 7 nucleotides agree with TRBD1. The CDR3 is made up of 13 amino acids. Germline lookup yields CDR1 SGHTA and CDR2 FQGNSA. V was pared by 4 bases and J by 5 bases, with 4 bases of the junction left unmatched. CDR3 nucleotide sequence: TGTGCCAGCAGCTGGACAGGTGTTACTGAAGCTTTCTTT. It translates to CASSWTGVTEAFF.

This clonotype is a singleton in its sample. The chain recombines TRBV20-1 with TRBJ2-5; tentative D call: TRBD2 (6 bases). The CDR3 covers 12 residues. V lost 7 bases and J 2 bases, leaving 11 bases between the germline ends. Looked up from germline, CDR1 is DFQATT and CDR2 is SNEGSKA (reference sequence). CDR3 loop: CSGGETQETQYF. Written as DNA, the CDR3 is TGCAGTGGCGGGGAAACGCAAGAGACCCAGTACTTC.

This clonotype has a handful of counts. The chain uses TRBV5-1 and TRBJ1-2; D is possibly TRBD1 (6 bases). Trimming took off 4 bases at V and 4 bases at J, with 11 bases between the two ends. Per germline, CDR1 SGHRS and CDR2 YFSETQ. This CDR3 comprises 13 residues. The CDR3 sequence: CASSLEGGYGYTF. The CDR3 nucleotides read TGCGCCAGCAGCCTAGAAGGGGGCTATGGCTACACCTTC.

This clonotype was counted a single time. This chain connects TRBV7-2 to TRBJ2-7, with unresolved D. CDR1 is SGHTA and CDR2 is FQGNSA in the germline V gene. V was clipped by 0 bases and J by 6 bases, with 12 bases between them. This CDR3 is 14 amino acids long. CDR3 region: CASSLAPILFEQYF. The CDR3 DNA is TGTGCCAGCAGCTTAGCCCCCATACTCTTCGAGCAGTACTTC.

The rearrangement uses TRBV6-5 and TRBJ2-7, with D uncertain. CDR3 length: 16 residues. The germline V gene has CDR1 MNHEY and CDR2 SVGAGI. V lost 0 bases to trimming and J lost 0 bases, with 12 bases between them. The CDR3 region is CASSYSDPKFSYEQYF. The DNA of the CDR3 is TGTGCCAGCAGTTACTCCGATCCGAAGTTCTCCTACGAGCAGTACTTC.

This clonotype was detected a few times. The DNA for the CDR3 is TGTGCCAGCAGTTTATGGAACAGTCTATCCTACGAGCAGTACTTC. Protein: CASSLWNSLSYEQYF. The chain combines TRBV28 with TRBJ2-7, with D unclear. Trimming took 0 bases from V and 1 from J, leaving 10 bases between them. The CDR3 spans 15 residues. Looked up from germline, CDR1 is MDHEN and CDR2 is SYDVKM.

The V and J genes are TRBV20-1 and TRBJ1-5; D is possibly TRBD1 (6 bases). The CDR3 runs to 15 residues. The V gene lost 5 bases and the J gene lost 0 bases, with 14 bases spanning the gap. CDR1 is DFQATT, CDR2 SNEGSKA, per germline (reference sequence). The CDR3, as DNA: TGCAGTGCTCTCAAGGGGGGAAATAGCAATCAGCCCCAGCATTTT. Protein sequence: CSALKGGNSNQPQHF.

This clonotype appeared a single time. The chain combines TRBV29-1 with TRBJ2-7, with D possibly matching TRBD2 (7 bases). Trimming removed 6 bases at V and 8 bases at J, with 17 bases between. Germline CDR1 reads SQVTM; CDR2 reads ANQGSEA. This CDR3 has 12 amino acids. CDR3 sequence: CSVRGGPAKQYF. The CDR3 DNA is TGCAGCGTGAGGGGGGGTCCGGCTAAGCAGTACTTC.

This clonotype has more than one count but fewer than ten. This chain links TRBV20-1 with TRBJ2-1, with D perhaps given as TRBD1 or TRBD2 (5 bases each). Trimming took off 6 bases at V and 0 bases at J, with 12 bases between the two ends. The germline gives CDR1 DFQATT, CDR2 SNEGSKA (reference sequence). CDR3 length: 14 amino acids. CDR3 protein: CSAPVGVSYNEQFF. The DNA for the CDR3 is TGCAGTGCCCCAGTGGGGGTCTCCTACAATGAGCAGTTCTTC.

The chain is built from TRBV4-1 and TRBJ1-2, with D possibly matching TRBD1 (5 bases). Germline values: CDR1 MGHRA, CDR2 YSYEKL. The CDR3 covers 15 residues. Between the trimmed V and J ends, which lost 4 bases and 3 bases, there was a span of 15 bases. The CDR3 protein is CASSPSSSQDYGYTF. CDR3 nucleotide sequence: TGCGCCAGCAGCCCTAGCTCGTCACAGGACTATGGCTACACCTTC.